This T cell receptor (beta chain) was captured in a study of T cell responses to AZD1222 COVID-19 vaccine. Some clones are missing from TCRdb's copy, which holds only in-frame ones; the method was immunoSEQ multiplex PCR. Here the sample spans about 42,000 clones, 75% to 90% being singletons. V was clipped by 6 bases and J by 7 bases, with 12 bases between them. Germline CDR1 and CDR2: DFQATT and SNEGSKA (reference sequence). This CDR3 is 11 amino acids long. The chain couples TRBV20-1 to TRBJ1-2; D unresolved. The sequence was obtained from an adult who received the AZD1222 COVID-19 vaccine. Sequenced here: peripheral blood, sampled 28 days after the second AZD1222 dose. DNA for the CDR3: TGCAGTGCCCTCCGGGGAGGTGGCTACACCTTC. Translation: CSALRGGGYTF.